This record concerns one TCR beta chain sequence. V lost 2 bases and J lost 8; bases outside the gene matches: 13. Looked up from germline, CDR1 is LGHDT and CDR2 is YNNKEL (reference sequence). CDR3 length: 17 amino acids. Study processing details: Cell counts per sample came from amplifying reference gene primers. Using immunoSEQ multiplex PCR, the repertoire was profiled, and TCRdb retains in-frame clones only, with some absent. Clone size and V and J calls were adopted from that table, with D and trimming inferred from the DNA. The profile covers 150,000 to 200,000 clones, with around four fifths appearing a single time and around 7% taken by the ten largest. The entry originates in a study of blood T cell repertoires in COVID-19. For the study at large: Sites across the United States, Italy and Spain contributed samples from acute and convalescent COVID-19.

The chain uses TRBV3-1 (or the pseudogene TRBV3-2) and TRBJ2-1, with 9 positions matching TRBD2. The sample consisted of peripheral blood. The clonotype was recovered from a man in his 70s with active or convalescent COVID-19. CDR3 bases: TGTGCCAGCAGCCAATGGTGTCTGCGGGGGGGCAGGGATGAGCAGTTCTTC. The encoded protein is CASSQWCLRGGRDEQFF.